This TCR beta chain comes out of a study of T cells expressing NK-cell markers. From the 5' RACE reads, TCRdb lists one entry per CDR3 protein and no DNA. This sample's table reports 400,000 to 550,000 distinct CDR3 sequences. The CDR3 is made up of 13 amino acids. Germline loops: CDR1 MNHEY, CDR2 SVGAGI. J is TRBJ2-7 and V is TRBV6-5. Sequencing was carried out using blood T cells: a sorted CD56 or NKG2C T cell subset, CD4+ or CD8+ T cells, or bulk PBMC T cells (not recorded which). The TCR comes from a woman between 18 and 70 years old in good health. CDR3 loop: CASSYRGGPEQYF.